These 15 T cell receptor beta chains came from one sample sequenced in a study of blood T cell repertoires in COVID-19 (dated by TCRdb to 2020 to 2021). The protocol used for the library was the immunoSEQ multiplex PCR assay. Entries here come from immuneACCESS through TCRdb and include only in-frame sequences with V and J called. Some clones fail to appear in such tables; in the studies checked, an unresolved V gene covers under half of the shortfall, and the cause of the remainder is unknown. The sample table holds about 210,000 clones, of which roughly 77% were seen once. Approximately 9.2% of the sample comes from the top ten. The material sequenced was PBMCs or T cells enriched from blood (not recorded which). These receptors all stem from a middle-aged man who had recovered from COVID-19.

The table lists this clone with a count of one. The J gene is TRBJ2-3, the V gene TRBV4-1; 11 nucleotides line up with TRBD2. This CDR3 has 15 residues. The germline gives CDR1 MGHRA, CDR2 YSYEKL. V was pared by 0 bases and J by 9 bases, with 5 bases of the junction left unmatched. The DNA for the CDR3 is TGCGCCAGCAGCCAAGATACTAGCGGGGGATTGACGCAGTATTTT. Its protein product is CASSQDTSGGLTQYF.

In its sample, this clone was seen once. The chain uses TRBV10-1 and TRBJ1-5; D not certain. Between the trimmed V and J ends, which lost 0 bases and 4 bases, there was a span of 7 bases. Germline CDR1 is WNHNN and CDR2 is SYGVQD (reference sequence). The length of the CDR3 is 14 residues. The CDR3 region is CASSESEVNQPQHF. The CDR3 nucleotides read TGCGCCAGCAGTGAGTCAGAGGTAAATCAGCCCCAGCATTTT.

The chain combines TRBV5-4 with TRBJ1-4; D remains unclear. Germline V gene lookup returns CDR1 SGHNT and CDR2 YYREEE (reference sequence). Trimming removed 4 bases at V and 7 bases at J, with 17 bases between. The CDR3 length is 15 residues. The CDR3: CASSPGGMRVEKLFF. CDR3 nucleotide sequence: TGTGCCAGCAGCCCCGGCGGGATGCGGGTTGAAAAACTGTTTTTT.

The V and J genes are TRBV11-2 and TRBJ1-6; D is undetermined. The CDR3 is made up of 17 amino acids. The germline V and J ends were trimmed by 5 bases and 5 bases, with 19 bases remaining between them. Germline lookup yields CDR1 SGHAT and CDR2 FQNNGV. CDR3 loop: CASSLRSLGGNNSPLHF. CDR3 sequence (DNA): TGTGCCAGCAGCCTACGATCCCTTGGCGGGAATAATTCACCCCTCCACTTT.

This chain's CDR3 is CASTPAGGFYNEQFF. CDR3 sequence (DNA): TGTGCCAGTACTCCAGCGGGGGGCTTCTACAATGAGCAGTTCTTC. The V and J genes are TRBV19 and TRBJ2-1; 9 bases match TRBD2. Unmatched junction bases numbered 7, after V lost 7 bases and J lost 3 bases. Per germline, CDR1 LNHDA and CDR2 SQIVND (reference sequence). The CDR3 covers 15 residues.

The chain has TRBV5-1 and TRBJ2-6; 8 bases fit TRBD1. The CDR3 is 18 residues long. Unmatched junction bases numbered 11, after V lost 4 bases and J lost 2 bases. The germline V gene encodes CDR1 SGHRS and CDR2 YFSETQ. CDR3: CASSPRGQGYPGANVLTF. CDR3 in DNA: TGCGCCAGCAGCCCCCGCGGACAGGGCTATCCTGGGGCCAACGTCCTGACTTTC. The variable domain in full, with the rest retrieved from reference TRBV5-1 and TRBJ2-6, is KAGVTQTPRYLIKTRGQQVTLSCSPISGHRSVSWYQQTPGQGLQFLFEYFSETQRNKGNFPGRFSGRQFSNSRSEMNVSTLELGDSALYLCASSPRGQGYPGANVLTFGAGSRLTVL.

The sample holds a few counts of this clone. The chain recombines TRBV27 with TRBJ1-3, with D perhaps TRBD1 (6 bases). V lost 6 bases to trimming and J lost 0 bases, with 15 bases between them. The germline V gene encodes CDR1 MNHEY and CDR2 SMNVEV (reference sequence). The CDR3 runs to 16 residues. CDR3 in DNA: TGTGCCAGCAGCCCTGAGACAGGTAGCTCTGGAAACACCATATATTTT. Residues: CASSPETGSSGNTIYF.

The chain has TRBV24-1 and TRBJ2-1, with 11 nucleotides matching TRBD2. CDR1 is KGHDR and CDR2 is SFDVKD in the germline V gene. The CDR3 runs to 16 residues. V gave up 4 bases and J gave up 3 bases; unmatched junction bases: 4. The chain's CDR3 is CATSDFGTSGYNEQFF. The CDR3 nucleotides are TGTGCCACCAGTGACTTCGGGACTAGCGGCTACAATGAGCAGTTCTTC.

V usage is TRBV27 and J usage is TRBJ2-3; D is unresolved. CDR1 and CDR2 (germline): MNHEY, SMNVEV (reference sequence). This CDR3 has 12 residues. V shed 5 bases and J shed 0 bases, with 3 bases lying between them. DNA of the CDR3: TGTGCCAGCAGTGAGAGCACAGATACGCAGTATTTT. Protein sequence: CASSESTDTQYF.

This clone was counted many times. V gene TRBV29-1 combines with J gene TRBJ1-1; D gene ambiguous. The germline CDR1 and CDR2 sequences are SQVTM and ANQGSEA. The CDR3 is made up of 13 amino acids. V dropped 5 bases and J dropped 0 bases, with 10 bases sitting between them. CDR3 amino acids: CSVQWELNTEAFF. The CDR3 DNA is TGCAGCGTTCAATGGGAGCTGAACACTGAAGCTTTCTTT.

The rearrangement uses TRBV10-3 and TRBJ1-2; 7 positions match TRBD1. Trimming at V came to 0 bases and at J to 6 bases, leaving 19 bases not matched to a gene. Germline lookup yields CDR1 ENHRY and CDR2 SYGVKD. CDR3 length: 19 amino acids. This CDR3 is CAISESTLGQEALSHGYTF. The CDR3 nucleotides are TGTGCCATCAGTGAGTCGACTCTTGGACAGGAGGCGCTCTCCCATGGCTACACCTTC.

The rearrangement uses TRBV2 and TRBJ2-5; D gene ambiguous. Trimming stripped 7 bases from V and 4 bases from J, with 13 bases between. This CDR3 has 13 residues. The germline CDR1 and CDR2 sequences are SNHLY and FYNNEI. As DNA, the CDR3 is TGTGCCAGCATTTCCGGTGTTACAGAGACCCAGTACTTC. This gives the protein CASISGVTETQYF.

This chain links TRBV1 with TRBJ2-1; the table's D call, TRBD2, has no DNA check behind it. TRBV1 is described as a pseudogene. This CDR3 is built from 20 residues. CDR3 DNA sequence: TGCACCAGCAGCCAAGGTCCCGACACGGGGGGGCTATTCTCCTACAATGAGCAGTTCTTC. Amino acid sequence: CTSSQGPDTGGLFSYNEQFF.

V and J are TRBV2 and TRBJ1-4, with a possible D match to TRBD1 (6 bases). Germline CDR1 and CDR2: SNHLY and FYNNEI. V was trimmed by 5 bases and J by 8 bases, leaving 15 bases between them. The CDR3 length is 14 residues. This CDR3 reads CASSFQGREEKLFF. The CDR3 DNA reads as TGTGCCAGCAGTTTTCAGGGGAGGGAAGAAAAACTGTTTTTT.

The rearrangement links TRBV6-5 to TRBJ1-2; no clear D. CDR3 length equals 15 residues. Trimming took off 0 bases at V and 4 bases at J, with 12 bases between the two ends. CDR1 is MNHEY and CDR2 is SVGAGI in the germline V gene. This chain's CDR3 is CASSYSVGESYGYTF. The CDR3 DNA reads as TGTGCCAGCAGTTACTCGGTCGGGGAGTCCTATGGCTACACCTTC.